This T cell receptor (beta chain) appears in the sequencing data of a study of T-cell memory formation after mild COVID-19. Trimming took off 5 bases at V and 0 bases at J, with 11 bases between the two ends. The CDR3 loop spans 15 amino acids. The germline CDR1 and CDR2 sequences are MNHEY and SVGEGT. TCRdb reanalysed the 5' RACE reads using MiXCR and keeps one entry per CDR3 protein. The data hold 200,000 to 250,000 distinct CDR3 sequences, with 15% to 20% observed a single time. This clonotype has just a few counts. The rearrangement links TRBV6-2 or TRBV6-3 to TRBJ1-5, with D uncertain. This TCR was recovered from a man aged 18-30 years who had mild COVID-19 (a few samples of this study predate the infection). Cell type and time point are not known. The sample comprised PBMCs or a T cell subset sorted from them (not recorded which). CDR3 bases: TGTGCCAGCAGTCGACCTACTTATAGCAATCAGCCCCAGCATTTT. Protein: CASSRPTYSNQPQHF.